A single T cell receptor (beta chain) is shown here with its context. The table lists this clone with many counts. Its antigen is currently not known. The observed sequence ends 3 residues before the CDR3 terminus, with the missing tail filled in from the germline J gene. Trimmed from V: 4 bases; trimmed from J: 3 bases; junction bases lacking a gene match: 3. The CDR3 has 15 amino acids, counting the end cysteine and phenylalanine. Only the CDR3 bases that were read are kept: 36 of them, in frame from base 1. For CDR1 and CDR2, the germline V gene lists SGHDT and YYEEEE. Most of the CVID patients and most of the healthy controls were of Caucasian heritage. Heparinized peripheral whole blood samples of roughly 5 to 9 ml were obtained from each donor. Genomic DNA from adults with common variable immune deficiency (CVID) and from healthy adult controls was used to sequence TCRbeta CDR3 repertoires. The control group comprised some 22 healthy adult volunteers, approximately 12 female and 10 or so male, aged about 23 to 66 years with a mean age of approximately 30. Diluted blood was subjected to density centrifugation over Hypaque 1077 or Ficoll-Paque for isolation of peripheral blood mononuclear cells. Genomic DNA was extracted from unsorted mononuclear cells by Qiagen column purification or by a centrifugation-based method.

These data are taken from a study of T cell clonality in common variable immunodeficiency (dated by TCRdb to about 2015). What the work shows at the level of the full study, not this receptor alone: CVID subjects shared fewer TCRbeta clones with each other than healthy controls did (p < 0.0001). Reportedly, TCRbeta sequences from CVID had fewer deletions and N-nucleotide insertions, and highly modified clones with 13 or more V deletions were absent from CVID. It was noted by the authors that sequencing of the repertoires of T cell subpopulations would be needed to clarify the cause of the increased clonality in CVID. TCRbeta clonality was higher in CVID subjects than in healthy controls (t-test p = 0.018), and the increase was most characteristic of about a third of subjects. Differences among patients in the CVID cohort limited the correlations between repertoire features and clinical complications. Despite equal DNA input, controls averaged approximately 82,000 unique sequences per sample versus about 32,000 in CVID samples.

CVID samples and control samples contributed equivalent amounts of genomic DNA as sequencing input. For every sample, a 60 bp segment covering the rearranged TCRbeta CDR3 region was amplified and then sequenced. The immunoSEQ assay, a bias-corrected multiplex PCR combined with high-throughput sequencing, was used to amplify TCRbeta. The authors' analysis ran thus. Every unique nucleotide sequence was considered a clone and was annotated with V, D and J genes, copy number and frequency. Sequences were labeled productive if in frame, and non-productive if out of frame or containing stop codons. Clonality was calculated from Shannon's entropy as previously described. Mean CDR3 Kyte-Doolittle hydropathy was derived from the predicted amino acid sequences of productive clones. Hierarchical clustering of scaled V gene usage was performed with the R hclust function using Manhattan distance and complete linkage. Sharing of clones by CDR3 amino acid sequence was evaluated by resampling 12 repertoires per group over 100 rounds. Repertoires were searched for approximately 70 published EBV-specific and a few hundred published CMV-specific TCRbeta sequences. Analysis left out a couple of CVID samples that produced under 10,000 sequences, so 40 to 45 CVID repertoires remained. Held by TCRdb, this immuneACCESS table contains in-frame sequences only and omits some clones. Under half of the omission traces to an unresolved V gene where checked; the cause of the rest is unknown. Clone size and the V and J calls come from that table; the DNA yielded D and trimming. The table puts tens of thousands of clones in this sample, none counted just once. The ten top clones hold roughly 1.6% of the sample.

This TCR was recovered from a person aged 18 to 75 in good health. The sequenced material came from peripheral blood mononuclear cells. Recombination connected TRBV5-6 to TRBJ2-3; 12 central bases correspond to TRBD2. CDR3 protein: CASSTSGGLTDTQYF. Partial CDR3 DNA: TGTGCCAGCAGCACTAGCGGGGGGTTGACAGATACG.